The T cell receptor (beta chain) described here comes from a study of fetal regulatory T cell absence and autoimmunity. Across the study: IPEX patients had exocrine pancreas autoimmunity without clinical diabetes.

The CDR3 contains 14 residues. The germline CDR1 and CDR2 sequences are SGHRS and YFSETQ. V lost 5 bases to trimming and J lost 2 bases; unmatched junction nucleotides: 4. Assay used: immunoSEQ multiplex PCR; TCRdb lists only in-frame clones, some missing. The sample shows around 45,000 clones, about four fifths of them seen only once. Specimen: cord blood. The chain links TRBV5-1 to TRBJ1-5, with 7 bases lining up with TRBD1. The receptor's source is a newborn boy with IPEX syndrome. The CDR3 DNA is TGCGCCAGCAGAGAAGGACAGGGCAATCAGCCCCAGCATTTT. Protein sequence: CASREGQGNQPQHF.